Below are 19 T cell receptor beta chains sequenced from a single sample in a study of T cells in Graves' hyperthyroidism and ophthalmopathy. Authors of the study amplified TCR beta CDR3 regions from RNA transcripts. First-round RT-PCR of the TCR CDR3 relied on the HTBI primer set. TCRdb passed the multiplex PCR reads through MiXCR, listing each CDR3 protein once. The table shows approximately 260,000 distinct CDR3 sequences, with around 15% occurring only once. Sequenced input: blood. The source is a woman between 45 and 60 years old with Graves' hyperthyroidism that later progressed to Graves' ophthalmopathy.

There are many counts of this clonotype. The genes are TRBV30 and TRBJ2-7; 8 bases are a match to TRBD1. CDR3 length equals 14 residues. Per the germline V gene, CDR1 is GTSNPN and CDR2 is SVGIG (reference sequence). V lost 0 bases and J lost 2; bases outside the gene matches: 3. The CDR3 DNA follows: TGTGCCTGGAGTGTGGACAGGGTGACCTACGAGCAGTACTTC. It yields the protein CAWSVDRVTYEQYF.

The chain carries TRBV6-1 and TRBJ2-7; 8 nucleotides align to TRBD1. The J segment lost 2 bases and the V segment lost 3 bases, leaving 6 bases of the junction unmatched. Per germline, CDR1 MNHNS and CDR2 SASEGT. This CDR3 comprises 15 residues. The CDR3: CASSEWTGITYEQYF. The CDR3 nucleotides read TGTGCCAGCAGTGAGTGGACAGGGATTACCTACGAGCAGTACTTC.

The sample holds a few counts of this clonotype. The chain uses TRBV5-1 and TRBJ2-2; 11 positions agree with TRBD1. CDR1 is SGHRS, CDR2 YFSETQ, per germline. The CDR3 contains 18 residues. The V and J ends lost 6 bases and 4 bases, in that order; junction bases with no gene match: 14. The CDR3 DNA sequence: TGCGCCAGCAACTCCGGGACAGGGGGAGTTTGGGGCACCGGGGAGCTGTTTTTT. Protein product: CASNSGTGGVWGTGELFF.

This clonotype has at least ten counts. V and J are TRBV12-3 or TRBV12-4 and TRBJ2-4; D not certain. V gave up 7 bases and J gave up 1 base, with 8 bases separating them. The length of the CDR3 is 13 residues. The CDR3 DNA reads TGTGCCAGCACTTTTGGGGCCAAAAACATTCAGTACTTC. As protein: CASTFGAKNIQYF.

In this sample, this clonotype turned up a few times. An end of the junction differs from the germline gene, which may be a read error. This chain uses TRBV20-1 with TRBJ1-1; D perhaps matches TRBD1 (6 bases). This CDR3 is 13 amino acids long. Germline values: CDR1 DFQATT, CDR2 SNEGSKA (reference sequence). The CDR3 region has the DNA TGCAGTGCTAGAGATAGGGGGAATTTGAAGATTCTGTTT. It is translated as CSARDRGNLKILF.

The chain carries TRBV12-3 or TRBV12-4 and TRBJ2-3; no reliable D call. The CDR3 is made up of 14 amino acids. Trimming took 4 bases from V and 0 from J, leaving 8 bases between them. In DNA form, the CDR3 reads TGTGCCAGCAGTTCTACAGACAGCACAGATACGCAGTATTTT. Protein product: CASSSTDSTDTQYF.

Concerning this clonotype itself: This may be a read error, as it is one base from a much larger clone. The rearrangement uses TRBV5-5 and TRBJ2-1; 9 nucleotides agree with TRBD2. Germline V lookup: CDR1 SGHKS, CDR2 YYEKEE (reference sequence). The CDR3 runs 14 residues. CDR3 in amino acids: CASSPSGGYNEQLF. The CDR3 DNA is TGTGCCAGCAGCCCGAGCGGGGGGTACAATGAGCAGCTCTTC.

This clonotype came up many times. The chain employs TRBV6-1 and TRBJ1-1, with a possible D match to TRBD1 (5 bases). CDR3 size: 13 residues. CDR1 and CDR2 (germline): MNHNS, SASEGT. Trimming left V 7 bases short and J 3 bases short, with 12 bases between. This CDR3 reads CASIARGDTEAFF. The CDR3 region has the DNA TGTGCCAGCATCGCCCGGGGCGACACTGAAGCTTTCTTT.

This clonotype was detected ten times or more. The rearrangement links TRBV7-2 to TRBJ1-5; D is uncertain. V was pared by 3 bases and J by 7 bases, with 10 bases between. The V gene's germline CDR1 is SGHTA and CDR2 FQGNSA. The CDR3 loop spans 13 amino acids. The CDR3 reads CASSLGMEQPQHF. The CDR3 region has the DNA TGTGCCAGCAGCTTGGGTATGGAACAGCCCCAGCATTTT.

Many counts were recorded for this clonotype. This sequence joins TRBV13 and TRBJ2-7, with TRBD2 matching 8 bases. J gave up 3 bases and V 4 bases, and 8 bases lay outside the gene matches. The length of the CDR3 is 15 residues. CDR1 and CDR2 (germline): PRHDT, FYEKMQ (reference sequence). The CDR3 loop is CASSCRREGGYEQYF. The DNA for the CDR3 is TGTGCCAGCAGCTGCAGACGGGAGGGGGGCTACGAGCAGTACTTC.

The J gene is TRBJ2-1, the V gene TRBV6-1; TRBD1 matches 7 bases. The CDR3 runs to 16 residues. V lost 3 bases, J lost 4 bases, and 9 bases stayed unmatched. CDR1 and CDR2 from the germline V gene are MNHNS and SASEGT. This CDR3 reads CASSEENRGSYNEQFF. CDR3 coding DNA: TGTGCCAGCAGTGAGGAGAACAGGGGCAGTTACAATGAGCAGTTCTTC.

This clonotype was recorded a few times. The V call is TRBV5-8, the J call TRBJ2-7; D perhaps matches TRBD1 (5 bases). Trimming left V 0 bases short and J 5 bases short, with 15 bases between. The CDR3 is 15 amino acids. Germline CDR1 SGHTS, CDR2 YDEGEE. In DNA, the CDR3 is TGTGCCAGCAGCTTGGGGACACCTTCACCCCACGAGCAGTACTTC. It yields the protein CASSLGTPSPHEQYF.

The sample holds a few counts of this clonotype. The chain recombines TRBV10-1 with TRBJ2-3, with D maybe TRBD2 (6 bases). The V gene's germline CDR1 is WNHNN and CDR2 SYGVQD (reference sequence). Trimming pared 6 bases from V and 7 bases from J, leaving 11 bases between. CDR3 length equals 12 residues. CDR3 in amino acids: CASSPGSYTQYF. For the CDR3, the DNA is TGCGCCAGCAGCCCCGGGAGTTATACGCAGTATTTT.

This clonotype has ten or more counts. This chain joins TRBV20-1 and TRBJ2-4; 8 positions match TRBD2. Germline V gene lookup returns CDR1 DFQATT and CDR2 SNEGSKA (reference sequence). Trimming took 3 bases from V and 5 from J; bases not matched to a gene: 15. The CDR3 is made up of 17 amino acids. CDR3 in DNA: TGCAGTGCTAGCCCACTGGCCGGGAGGGCCGGGGAAAACATTCAGTACTTC. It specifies CSASPLAGRAGENIQYF.

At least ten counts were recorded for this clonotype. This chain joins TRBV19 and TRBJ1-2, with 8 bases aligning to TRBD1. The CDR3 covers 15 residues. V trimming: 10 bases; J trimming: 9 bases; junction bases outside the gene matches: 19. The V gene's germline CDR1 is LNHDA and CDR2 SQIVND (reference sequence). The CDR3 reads CATLRTGTDPGSYTF. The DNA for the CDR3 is TGTGCCACCCTCCGGACAGGGACCGACCCCGGGAGCTACACCTTC.

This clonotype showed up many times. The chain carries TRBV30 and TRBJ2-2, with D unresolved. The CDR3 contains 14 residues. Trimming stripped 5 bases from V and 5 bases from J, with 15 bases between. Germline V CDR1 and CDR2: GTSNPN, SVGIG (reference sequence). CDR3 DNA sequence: TGTGCCTGGGCCACAGTAGGAGTAACCGGGGAGCTGTTTTTT. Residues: CAWATVGVTGELFF.

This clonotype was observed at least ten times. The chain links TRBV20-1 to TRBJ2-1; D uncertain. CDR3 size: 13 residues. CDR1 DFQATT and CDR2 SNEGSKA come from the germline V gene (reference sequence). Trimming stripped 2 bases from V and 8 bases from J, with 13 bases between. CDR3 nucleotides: TGCAGTGCTAGACGCGGTAGCATCGATGAGCAGTTCTTC. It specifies CSARRGSIDEQFF.

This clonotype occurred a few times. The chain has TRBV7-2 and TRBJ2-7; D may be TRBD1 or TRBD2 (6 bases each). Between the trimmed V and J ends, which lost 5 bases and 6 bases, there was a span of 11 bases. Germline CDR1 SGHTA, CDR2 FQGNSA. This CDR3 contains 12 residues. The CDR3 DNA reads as TGTGCCAGCAGCCAGAGGGGGGTCGAGCAGTACTTC. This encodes CASSQRGVEQYF.

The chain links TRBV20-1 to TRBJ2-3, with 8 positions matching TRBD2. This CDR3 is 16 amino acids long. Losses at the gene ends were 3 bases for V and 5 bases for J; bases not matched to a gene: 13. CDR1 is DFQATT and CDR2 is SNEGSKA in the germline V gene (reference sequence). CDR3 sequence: CSASGAGDSSGDTQYF. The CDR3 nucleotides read TGCAGTGCTAGTGGAGCGGGAGATAGTAGTGGAGATACGCAGTATTTT.